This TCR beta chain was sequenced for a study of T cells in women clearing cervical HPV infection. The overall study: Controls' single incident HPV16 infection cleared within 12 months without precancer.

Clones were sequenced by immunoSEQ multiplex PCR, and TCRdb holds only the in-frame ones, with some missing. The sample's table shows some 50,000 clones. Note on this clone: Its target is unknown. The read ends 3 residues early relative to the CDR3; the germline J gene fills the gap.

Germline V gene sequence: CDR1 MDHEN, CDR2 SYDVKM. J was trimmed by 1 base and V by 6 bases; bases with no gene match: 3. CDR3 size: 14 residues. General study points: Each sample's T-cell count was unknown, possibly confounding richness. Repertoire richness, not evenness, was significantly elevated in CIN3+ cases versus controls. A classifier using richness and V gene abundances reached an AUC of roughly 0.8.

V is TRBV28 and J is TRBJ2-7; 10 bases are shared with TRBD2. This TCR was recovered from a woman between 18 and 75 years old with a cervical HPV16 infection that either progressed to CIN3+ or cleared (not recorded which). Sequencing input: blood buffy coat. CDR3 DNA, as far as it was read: TGTGCCAGCAGAGGAGCGGGGGGGTCCTACGAG. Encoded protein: CASRGAGGSYE. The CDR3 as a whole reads CASRGAGGSYEQYF.